A selection of T cell receptor beta chains follows, all from one sample in a study of identical twins. One entry per CDR3 protein, called by TCRdb with MiXCR from the 5' RACE reads. The sample shows around 340,000 distinct CDR3 sequences, roughly 10% of them seen only once. The specimen was naive T cells sorted from blood. The receptors stem from a woman aged 45 to 65 in good health. Both conserved end residues are part of each CDR3. A D gene is named only where the DNA matches it firmly. Clone size is not always given. Where it is, it says once, few, many or a class for expanded clones.

abundance	v_gene	d_gene	j_gene	CDR3aa	CDR3nt
NA	TRBV7-9	NA	TRBJ2-1	CASSTTGKQFF	TGTGCCAGCAGCACAACAGGGAAGCAGTTCTTC
NA	TRBV3-1	TRBD2	TRBJ2-5	CASSPQTSVVETQYF	TGTGCCAGCAGCCCACAGACTAGCGTCGTAGAGACCCAGTACTTC
many	TRBV20-1	NA	TRBJ2-3	CSASRLRADTQYF	TGCAGTGCTAGCCGCCTTAGGGCGGATACGCAGTATTTT
NA	TRBV20-1	TRBD1	TRBJ1-4	CSAPGTGSEKLFF	TGCAGTGCTCCCGGGACAGGGAGCGAAAAACTGTTTTTT
NA	TRBV9	TRBD2	TRBJ2-3	CASSVSGRAGFRDTQYF	TGTGCCAGCAGCGTAAGCGGGAGGGCCGGTTTCAGAGATACGCAGTATTTT
many	TRBV7-8	NA	TRBJ1-4	CASSSGGDEKLFF	TGTGCCAGCAGCTCGGGAGGAGATGAAAAACTGTTTTTT
NA	TRBV7-6	NA	TRBJ2-1	CASSLFGKGYEQFF	TGTGCCAGCAGCTTATTCGGGAAGGGTTATGAGCAGTTCTTC
few	TRBV7-7	NA	TRBJ2-1	CASSLGWRNEQFF	TGTGCCAGCAGCTTAGGGTGGAGAAATGAGCAGTTCTTC
few	TRBV6-1	NA	TRBJ2-2	CASSELWGLNTGELFF	TGTGCCAGCAGTGAACTTTGGGGGCTGAACACCGGGGAGCTGTTTTTT
NA	TRBV20-1	NA	TRBJ1-1	CSARTRQMGKEAFF	TGCAGTGCTAGGACCCGACAGATGGGAAAGGAAGCTTTCTTT
few	TRBV25-1	TRBD2	TRBJ2-1	CASSEWGGNEQFF	TGTGCCAGCAGTGAATGGGGAGGGAATGAGCAGTTCTTC
many	TRBV5-1	NA	TRBJ2-2	CASSPSSVGTGELFF	TGCGCCAGCAGCCCCTCTAGTGTGGGGACCGGGGAGCTGTTTTTT
few	TRBV5-6	NA	TRBJ1-5	CASSLDNQPQHF	TGTGCCAGCAGCTTGGATAATCAGCCCCAGCATTTT
NA	TRBV10-1	NA	TRBJ2-3	CASSELVGVGTDTQYF	TGCGCCAGCAGTGAACTAGTGGGAGTAGGCACAGATACGCAGTATTTT
NA	TRBV20-1	TRBD2	TRBJ2-2	CSASSLSGRARTGDLFF	TGCAGTGCTAGTTCCCTTAGCGGGAGGGCCCGGACCGGGGACCTGTTTTTT
few	TRBV5-1	TRBD2	TRBJ2-5	CASSSGLAGQQETQYF	TGCGCCAGCAGCTCGGGACTAGCGGGCCAACAAGAGACCCAGTACTTC
NA	TRBV4-1	TRBD1	TRBJ2-2	CTSSQPGQRLPGELFF	TGCACCAGCAGCCAGCCGGGACAGAGGCTTCCCGGGGAGCTGTTTTTT
few	TRBV30	NA	TRBJ2-2	CAWSYTGLVGGLAASGELFF	TGTGCCTGGTCCTACACAGGGCTGGTGGGGGGGCTAGCGGCGTCGGGGGAGCTGTTTTTT
few	TRBV28	NA	TRBJ2-6	CASSGGGSSGANVLTF	TGTGCCAGTTCCGGCGGTGGGAGCTCTGGGGCCAACGTCCTGACTTTC
NA	TRBV12-3/TRBV12-4	TRBD1	TRBJ2-3	CASSSGTGTGRGGQYF	TGTGCCAGCAGTTCAGGGACAGGGACGGGGAGGGGAGGGCAGTATTTT
many	TRBV20-1	NA	TRBJ1-1	CSASRTAGVEAFF	TGCAGTGCTAGTAGGACAGCAGGGGTTGAAGCTTTCTTT
NA	TRBV12-3/TRBV12-4	TRBD1	TRBJ2-1	CASSFSDRDNEQFF	TGTGCCAGCAGTTTTTCGGACAGGGACAATGAGCAGTTCTTC
NA	TRBV20-1	TRBD2	TRBJ2-3	CSASLREGQTDTQYF	TGCAGTGCTAGTTTGCGGGAGGGTCAGACAGATACGCAGTATTTT
NA	TRBV5-1	NA	TRBJ2-1	CASSPARTASSYNEQFF	TGCGCCAGCAGCCCAGCGAGGACAGCTAGCTCCTACAATGAGCAGTTCTTC
few	TRBV2	TRBD2	TRBJ2-7	CAGRLALRSYEQYF	TGTGCCGGGAGACTAGCCCTACGCTCCTACGAGCAGTACTTC
few	TRBV7-9	NA	TRBJ2-6	CASVREPSGANVLTF	TGTGCCAGCGTCAGGGAGCCTTCTGGGGCCAACGTCCTGACTTTC
few	TRBV9	NA	TRBJ2-1	CASSVEPSSYNEQFF	TGTGCCAGCAGCGTAGAACCGAGCTCCTACAATGAGCAGTTCTTC
many	TRBV20-1	TRBD1	TRBJ1-2	CSARLQGAGGYTF	TGCAGTGCTAGATTACAGGGGGCTGGGGGCTACACCTTC
NA	TRBV5-1	NA	TRBJ2-1	CASSLYSAYNEQFF	TGCGCCAGCAGCTTGTACAGCGCTTACAATGAGCAGTTCTTC
many	TRBV6-5	TRBD1	TRBJ2-3	CASSPDRGDSDTQYF	TGTGCCAGCAGTCCAGACAGGGGGGACTCAGATACGCAGTATTTT
NA	TRBV10-2	TRBD2	TRBJ2-1	CASSELAGVEQFF	TGCGCCAGCAGTGAGCTAGCGGGAGTTGAGCAGTTCTTC
many	TRBV29-1	TRBD1	TRBJ1-2	CSVVRGGYGYTF	TGCAGCGTTGTCAGGGGGGGGTATGGCTACACCTTC
many	TRBV28	NA	TRBJ2-3	CASSLNHGQYGVDTQYF	TGTGCCAGCAGTTTAAACCACGGACAGTATGGGGTAGATACGCAGTATTTT
few	TRBV12-3/TRBV12-4	NA	TRBJ2-7	CASTPPGTEQYF	TGTGCCAGCACCCCCCCCGGGACCGAGCAGTACTTC
many	TRBV20-1	NA	TRBJ1-2	CSATDGVATF	TGCAGTGCCACCGATGGAGTGGCCACCTTC
many	TRBV4-1	NA	TRBJ2-1	CASSQDPGVLQNEQFF	TGCGCCAGCAGCCAAGATCCTGGGGTTCTTCAAAATGAGCAGTTCTTC
NA	TRBV10-2	NA	TRBJ2-5	CAAWPGFRETQYF	TGCGCCGCATGGCCCGGGTTCAGGGAGACCCAGTACTTC
many	TRBV20-1	NA	TRBJ2-3	CSASVDSSYTQYF	TGCAGTGCTAGTGTGGACTCTTCGTATACGCAGTATTTT
few	TRBV12-3/TRBV12-4	NA	TRBJ2-5	CASSFWETETQYF	TGTGCCAGCAGTTTCTGGGAGACGGAGACCCAGTACTTC
NA	TRBV5-1	TRBD2	TRBJ2-2	CASSVGTSGRASRTGELFF	TGCGCCAGCAGCGTCGGGACTAGCGGGAGGGCCTCGAGAACCGGGGAGCTGTTTTTT
few	TRBV3-1	NA	TRBJ2-2	CASSSLPNTGELFF	TGTGCCAGCAGCAGCCTACCGAACACCGGGGAGCTGTTTTTT
many	TRBV10-1	NA	TRBJ2-7	CASSESSHRTGSYEQYF	TGCGCCAGCAGTGAGTCGTCCCATAGGACGGGTTCCTACGAGCAGTACTTC
few	TRBV20-1	TRBD1	TRBJ2-2	CSARGADRETIKNTGELFF	TGCAGTGCTAGGGGAGCGGACAGGGAGACCATAAAGAACACCGGGGAGCTGTTTTTT
few	TRBV20-1	NA	TRBJ2-2	CSARLSSGELFF	TGCAGTGCTAGATTGTCGTCCGGGGAGCTGTTTTTT
few	TRBV27	NA	TRBJ1-5	CASSLGLRDGELYQPQHF	TGTGCCAGCAGTTTAGGACTCAGGGATGGGGAGCTTTATCAGCCCCAGCATTTT
NA	TRBV24-1	NA	TRBJ2-4	CATSDLADDIQYF	TGTGCCACCAGTGATTTAGCAGATGACATTCAGTACTTC
many	TRBV5-1	NA	TRBJ2-2	CASSILYPNTGELFF	TGCGCCAGCAGCATACTATACCCGAACACCGGGGAGCTGTTTTTT
NA	TRBV12-3/TRBV12-4	NA	TRBJ1-4	CASSFKQPPDEKLFF	TGTGCCAGCAGTTTCAAGCAGCCTCCGGATGAAAAACTGTTTTTT
few	TRBV27	TRBD2	TRBJ2-7	CASGLAVSSYEQYF	TGTGCCAGCGGGCTAGCGGTAAGCTCCTACGAGCAGTACTTC
NA	TRBV6-2/TRBV6-3	NA	TRBJ2-1	CASSLSWGEQFF	TGTGCCAGCAGCCTCTCTTGGGGTGAGCAGTTCTTC
NA	TRBV5-1	NA	TRBJ2-3	CASSYGPGDDTQYF	TGCGCCAGCAGCTACGGGCCGGGCGATGATACGCAGTATTTT
few	TRBV11-3	TRBD1	TRBJ2-2	CASSKYRGNTGELFF	TGTGCCAGCAGCAAGTACAGGGGCAACACCGGGGAGCTGTTTTTT
NA	TRBV29-1	TRBD1	TRBJ1-1	CSGQTGLNTEAFF	TGCAGCGGCCAGACAGGGTTGAACACTGAAGCTTTCTTT
few	TRBV10-3	TRBD2	TRBJ2-5	CATQTAGQETQYF	TGTGCCACCCAAACAGCGGGACAAGAGACCCAGTACTTC
NA	TRBV19	NA	TRBJ1-1	CASSIGASGPEAFF	TGTGCCAGTAGTATCGGGGCTTCGGGGCCTGAAGCTTTCTTT
NA	TRBV3-1	TRBD2	TRBJ2-3	CASSQDPAGSSDTQYF	TGTGCCAGCAGCCAAGACCCAGCGGGGAGTTCAGATACGCAGTATTTT
NA	TRBV5-1	NA	TRBJ1-2	CASREVENYGYTF	TGCGCCAGCAGGGAGGTAGAAAACTATGGCTACACCTTC
many	TRBV6-1	TRBD2	TRBJ2-2	CASGGPGGALGELFF	TGTGCCAGCGGTGGGCCGGGAGGGGCCCTCGGGGAGCTGTTTTTT
many	TRBV12-3/TRBV12-4	TRBD2	TRBJ2-3	CASSLFRQTLAGRTDTQYF	TGTGCCAGCAGTTTATTTCGGCAGACCCTAGCGGGAAGGACAGATACGCAGTATTTT
many	TRBV4-1	NA	TRBJ1-5	CASSRDSGAGNQPQHF	TGCGCCAGCAGCCGCGATTCCGGGGCAGGCAATCAGCCCCAGCATTTT